This T cell receptor (beta chain) is drawn from a study of CD8+CD57+ T cells in acquired aplastic anemia. Looking at the study overall: Sorting CD4+ and CD8+ cells gave DNA averaging about 2.9 ug.

CDR3 and TCR beta VDJ profiling relied on a genomic DNA template. From the reads, TCRdb called clonotypes with MiXCR, one entry per CDR3 protein. The sample records some 160,000 distinct CDR3 sequences, around half being singletons. This clonotype was observed many times. The V gene lost 0 bases and the J gene lost 7 bases, with 12 bases spanning the gap. Germline loops: CDR1 MGHRA, CDR2 YSYEKL. This CDR3 comprises 14 residues. By flow cytometry, patients selected for sequencing had shown an expansion of CD8+CD57+ cells. Sequencing was done on a sample of sorted CD4+, CD8+, or CD8+CD57+ T cells (not recorded which) from PBMCs. The V and J genes are TRBV4-1 and TRBJ2-5; no clear D gene. This receptor was identified in a human donor with aplastic anemia. CDR3 bases: TGCGCCAGCAGCCAAGATGCCGACACGGGGACCCAGTACTTC. It specifies CASSQDADTGTQYF.